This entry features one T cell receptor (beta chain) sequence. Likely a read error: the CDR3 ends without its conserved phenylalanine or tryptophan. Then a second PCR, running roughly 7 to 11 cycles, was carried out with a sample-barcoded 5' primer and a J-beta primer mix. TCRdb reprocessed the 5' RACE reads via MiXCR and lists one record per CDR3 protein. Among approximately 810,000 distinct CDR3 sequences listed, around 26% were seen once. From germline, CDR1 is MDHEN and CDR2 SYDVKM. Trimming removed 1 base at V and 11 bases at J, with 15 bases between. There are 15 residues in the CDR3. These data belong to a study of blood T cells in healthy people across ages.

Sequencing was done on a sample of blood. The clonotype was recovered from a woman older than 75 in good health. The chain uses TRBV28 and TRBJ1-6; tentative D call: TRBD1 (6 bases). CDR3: CASSLSQQGTAPLHL. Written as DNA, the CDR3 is TGTGCCAGCAGTTTATCCCAACAGGGTACGGCACCCCTCCACTTG.